Presented here are 16 T cell receptor beta chains from one specimen sequenced in a study of regulatory T cells in long-lasting Graves disease. HTBI primers from iRepertoire and Arm-PCR of CDR3 regions yielded the TCR beta libraries. From the multiplex PCR reads, TCRdb called clonotypes with MiXCR, one entry per CDR3 protein. The sample shows over 200,000 distinct CDR3 sequences, 15% to 20% of them seen only once. Time point reported: newly diagnosed GD, antithyroid drugs for less than 3 months. The TCR library was prepared using RNA isolated from PBMCs. This specimen was peripheral blood mononuclear cells (PBMCs), taken at new diagnosis, from a patient treated with antithyroid drugs. The receptors here all came from a female donor with Graves disease.

The V gene is TRBV28, the J gene TRBJ2-3, with 7 bases fitting TRBD2. Germline V gives CDR1 MDHEN, CDR2 SYDVKM. V lost 6 bases, J lost 3 bases, and 9 bases stayed unmatched. The length of the CDR3 is 15 residues. Here the CDR3 DNA reads TGTGCCAGCAGCCTAACTAGCGTTGAAACAGATACGCAGTATTTT. Translating gives CASSLTSVETDTQYF.

In its sample, this clonotype was seen a few times. The chain is built from TRBV7-3 and TRBJ2-1, with TRBD2 matching over 11 bases. CDR3 size: 18 residues. Germline V gene data show CDR1 as SGHTA and CDR2 as FQGTGA. V dropped 3 bases and J dropped 6; count of bases not matched to a gene: 13. The CDR3 region is CASSFRASGRRGINEQFF. Written as DNA, the CDR3 is TGTGCCAGCAGCTTTCGAGCTAGCGGGAGGAGGGGGATCAATGAGCAGTTCTTC.

There are many counts of this clonotype. The genes are TRBV7-2 and TRBJ2-1; no firm D call. With 3 bases removed from V and 5 bases from J, the gap between germline ends came to 8 bases. CDR1 is SGHTA, CDR2 FQGNSA, per germline. The CDR3 length is 13 residues. CDR3 in amino acids: CASSFSTNNEQFF. CDR3 nucleotides: TGTGCCAGCAGCTTCTCAACCAACAATGAGCAGTTCTTC.

This clonotype was recorded at least ten times. The DNA for the CDR3 is TGTGCCAGCAGCCAGGCATTAGCGGACACAGATACGCAGTATTTT. Translation: CASSQALADTDTQYF. The chain links TRBV3-1 to TRBJ2-3, with TRBD2 as a possible D gene (6 bases). The V end lost 3 bases, the J end lost 2 bases, and 12 bases lay between the germline ends. The germline V gene has CDR1 LGHDT and CDR2 YNNKEL (reference sequence). CDR3 length: 15 amino acids.

This clonotype occurred many times. The chain combines TRBV6-2 or TRBV6-3 with TRBJ2-3; 7 positions agree with TRBD2. From germline, CDR1 is MNHEY and CDR2 SVGEGT. The CDR3 runs 17 residues. V lost 2 bases and J lost 0; bases outside the gene matches: 8. The CDR3 DNA is TGTGCCAGCAGTTACGACCTAACTAGCGTTAGCACAGATACGCAGTATTTT. Amino acid sequence: CASSYDLTSVSTDTQYF.

This clonotype has a handful of counts. V gene TRBV5-6 combines with J gene TRBJ1-4; D perhaps matches TRBD1 (5 bases). The germline gives CDR1 SGHDT, CDR2 YYEEEE. CDR3 length: 13 amino acids. Trimming shortened V by 3 bases and J by 10 bases, and 13 bases separated the two germline ends. CDR3 DNA sequence: TGTGCCAGCAGCTCGGGACGCCCGGGAAAACTGTTTTTT. This encodes CASSSGRPGKLFF.

The rearrangement uses TRBV10-3 and TRBJ1-3; D uncertain. The CDR3 contains 20 residues. With 3 bases removed from V and 0 bases from J, the gap between germline ends came to 24 bases. Germline V CDR1 and CDR2: ENHRY, SYGVKD. DNA for the CDR3: TGTGCCATCAGTGACCTCGCCGGGCGTGAATTTGGACCCTCTGGAAACACCATATATTTT. Amino acid sequence: CAISDLAGREFGPSGNTIYF.

This clonotype was seen at least ten times. This chain links TRBV20-1 with TRBJ1-2; D possibly corresponds to TRBD1 (5 bases). The CDR3 consists of 14 residues. The germline V and J ends were trimmed by 6 bases and 4 bases, with 18 bases remaining between them. CDR1 and CDR2 (germline): DFQATT, SNEGSKA (reference sequence). The DNA for the CDR3 is TGCAGTGCACCAAACCCGGACACGACCTATGGCTACACCTTC. As protein: CSAPNPDTTYGYTF.

Points on this clonotype: A junction boundary mismatches the germline segment, possibly from a read error. This chain connects TRBV19 to TRBJ2-6; the D gene is possibly TRBD1 (5 bases). Germline V gene lookup returns CDR1 LNHDA and CDR2 SQIVND (reference sequence). The CDR3 has 18 residues. The CDR3 DNA reads as TGTGCCAGTAGTACTGATGGTACCCGGCCCACTGGGGCCAACGCCCTGACTTTC. It encodes CASSTDGTRPTGANALTF.

This clonotype appeared many times. The chain uses TRBV3-1 and TRBJ1-6; D call uncertain. The CDR3 consists of 15 residues. The V end was cut by 0 bases, the J end by 7 bases, with 10 bases between. The germline V gene has CDR1 LGHDT and CDR2 YNNKEL (reference sequence). The CDR3 nucleotides are TGTGCCAGCAGCCAAGATCTACAGATCAATTCACCCCTCCACTTT. Encoded protein: CASSQDLQINSPLHF.

For this clonotype: A much more abundant neighbour one base away suggests this may be a read error. The chain links TRBV28 to TRBJ2-7; D remains unclear. This CDR3 has 12 amino acids. The germline CDR1 and CDR2 sequences are MDHEN and SYDVKM. CDR3 DNA sequence: TGTGCCGGCAGCCCGACCGGGCTTGGGCAGTACTTC. Protein product: CAGSPTGLGQYF.

This clonotype was picked up many times. The rearrangement joins TRBV27 to TRBJ2-1, with D hard to call. Germline V CDR1 and CDR2: MNHEY, SMNVEV (reference sequence). The CDR3 runs to 14 residues. As DNA, the CDR3 is TGTGCATCTCATCTCCGAAAGTCCTACAATGAGCAGTTCTTC. Residues: CASHLRKSYNEQFF.

The J gene is TRBJ2-5, the V gene TRBV7-4, with TRBD2 identical over 7 bases. This CDR3 comprises 15 residues. The germline V gene encodes CDR1 SGHVT and CDR2 SQSDAQ. The CDR3 is CASGYSPAGPETQYF. The CDR3 bases are TGTGCTAGCGGCTACTCCCCAGCGGGACCCGAGACCCAGTACTTC. The full variable domain, completed using reference TRBV7-4 and TRBJ2-5, is GAGVSQSPRYKVAKRGRDVALRCDSISGHVTLYWYRQTLGQGSEVLTYSQSDAQRDKSGRPSGRFSAERPERSVSTLKIQRTEQGDSAVYLCASGYSPAGPETQYFGPGTRLLVL.

This clonotype was counted at least ten times. The chain uses TRBV7-9 and TRBJ2-5, with TRBD1 identical over 9 bases. V lost 5 bases and J lost 5; bases outside the gene matches: 6. Germline assignment: CDR1 SEHNR and CDR2 FQNEAQ (reference sequence). The CDR3 length is 14 residues. CDR3 in DNA: TGTGCCAGCAGCCACAGGGGGCGTGGGGAGACCCAGTACTTC. Translated, it gives CASSHRGRGETQYF. Variable domain in full (rest from reference TRBV7-9 and TRBJ2-5): DTGVSQNPRHKITKRGQNVTFRCDPISEHNRLYWYRQTLGQGPEFLTYFQNEAQLEKSRLLSDRFSAERPKGSFSTLEIQRTEQGDSAMYLCASSHRGRGETQYFGPGTRLLVL.

This clonotype was seen repeatedly, ten times or more. The chain links TRBV11-2 to TRBJ1-3; D not resolved. The CDR3 is 15 amino acids. Germline V lookup: CDR1 SGHAT, CDR2 FQNNGV. V dropped 7 bases and J dropped 0 bases, with 13 bases sitting between them. The CDR3 reads CASNRLGYSGNTIYF. CDR3 bases: TGTGCCAGCAACCGATTGGGGTACTCTGGAAACACCATATATTTT.

The chain carries TRBV7-2 and TRBJ2-3; perhaps TRBD2 as D (6 bases). CDR1 is SGHTA, CDR2 FQGNSA, per germline. The CDR3 has 15 amino acids. V lost 5 bases to trimming and J lost 5 bases, with 17 bases between them. The CDR3 DNA reads as TGTGCCAGCAGCCGCTATCGGAGGGCCGAAGATACGCAGTATTTT. Protein product: CASSRYRRAEDTQYF.